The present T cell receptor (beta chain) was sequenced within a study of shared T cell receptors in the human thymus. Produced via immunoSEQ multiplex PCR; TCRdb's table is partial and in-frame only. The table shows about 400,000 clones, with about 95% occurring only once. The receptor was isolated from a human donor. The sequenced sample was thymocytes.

The CDR3 reads CASSTDRADEQYF. CDR3 nucleotide sequence: TGTGCCAGCAGCACGGACAGGGCGGACGAGCAGTACTTC. The gene calls are TRBV7-3 and TRBJ2-7, with 8 nucleotides matching TRBD1. The germline gives CDR1 SGHTA, CDR2 FQGTGA. CDR3 length: 13 amino acids. The trim removed 5 bases at V and 5 bases at J, leaving 5 bases unmatched.